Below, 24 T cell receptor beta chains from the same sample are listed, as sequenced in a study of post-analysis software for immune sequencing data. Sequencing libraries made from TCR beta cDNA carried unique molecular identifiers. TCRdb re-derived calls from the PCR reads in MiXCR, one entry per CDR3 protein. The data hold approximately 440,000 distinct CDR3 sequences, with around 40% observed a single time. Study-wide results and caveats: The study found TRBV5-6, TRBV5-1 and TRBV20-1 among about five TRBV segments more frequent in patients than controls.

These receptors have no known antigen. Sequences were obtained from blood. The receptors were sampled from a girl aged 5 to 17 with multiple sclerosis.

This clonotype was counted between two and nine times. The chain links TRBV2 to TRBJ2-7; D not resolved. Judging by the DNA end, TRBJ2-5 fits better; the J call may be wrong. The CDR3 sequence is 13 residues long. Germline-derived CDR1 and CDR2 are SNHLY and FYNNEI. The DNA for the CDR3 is TGTGCCAGCAGTGTATCAGTCCTCGAGACCCAGTACTTC. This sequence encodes CASSVSVLETQYF.

The CDR3 is CASRHTSAGTDTQYF. For the CDR3, the DNA is TGTGCCAGCAGACACACTAGCGCGGGCACAGATACGCAGTATTTT. The chain is built from TRBV27 and TRBJ2-3, with 7 positions matching TRBD2. Germline CDR1 reads MNHEY; CDR2 reads SMNVEV (reference sequence). V trimming: 6 bases; J trimming: 1 base; junction bases outside the gene matches: 7. CDR3 length equals 15 residues.

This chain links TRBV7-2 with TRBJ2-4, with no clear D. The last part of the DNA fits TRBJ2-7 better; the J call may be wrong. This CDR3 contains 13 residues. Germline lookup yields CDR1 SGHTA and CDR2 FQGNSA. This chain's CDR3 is CASSLFRAYEQYF. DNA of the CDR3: TGTGCCAGCAGCTTATTCCGGGCCTACGAGCAGTACTTC.

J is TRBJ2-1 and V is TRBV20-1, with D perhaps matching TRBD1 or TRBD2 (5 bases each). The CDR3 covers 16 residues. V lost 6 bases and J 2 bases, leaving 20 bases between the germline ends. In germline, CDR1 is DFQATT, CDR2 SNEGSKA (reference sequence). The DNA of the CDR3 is TGCAGTGCCCCCCGTAGTCCAGGGAGCGCCTACAATGAGCAGTTCTTC. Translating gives CSAPRSPGSAYNEQFF.

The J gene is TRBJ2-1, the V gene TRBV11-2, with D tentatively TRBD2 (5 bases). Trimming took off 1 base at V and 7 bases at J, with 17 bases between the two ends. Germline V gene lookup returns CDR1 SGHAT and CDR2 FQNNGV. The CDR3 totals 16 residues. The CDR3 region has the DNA TGTGCCAGCAGCTTAGGTCGGACTGCCCTCTGGAATGAGCAGTTCTTC. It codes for CASSLGRTALWNEQFF.

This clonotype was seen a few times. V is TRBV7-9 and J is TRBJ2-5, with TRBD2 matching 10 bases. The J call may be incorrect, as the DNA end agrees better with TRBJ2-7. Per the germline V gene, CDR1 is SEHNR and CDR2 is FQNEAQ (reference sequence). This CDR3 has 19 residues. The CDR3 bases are TGTGCCAGCAGCTTAGCGCATCGTCTAGCGGGAGAGGTGTACGACGAGCAGTACTTC. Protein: CASSLAHRLAGEVYDEQYF.

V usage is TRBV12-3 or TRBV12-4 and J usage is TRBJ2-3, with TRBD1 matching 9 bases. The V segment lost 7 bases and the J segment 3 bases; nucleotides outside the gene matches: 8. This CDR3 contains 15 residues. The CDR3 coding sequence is TGTGCCAGCACCAATAACAGGGGGCCAACAGATACGCAGTATTTT. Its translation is CASTNNRGPTDTQYF.

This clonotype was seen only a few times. The CDR3 loop is CAIEEGLGKNNEQFF. The CDR3, as DNA: TGTGCCATCGAGGAGGGACTAGGTAAAAACAATGAGCAGTTCTTC. The rearrangement joins TRBV10-3 to TRBJ2-1; 8 bases agree with TRBD2. J gave up 5 bases and V 8 bases, and 11 bases lay outside the gene matches. Per germline, CDR1 ENHRY and CDR2 SYGVKD. This CDR3 is 15 amino acids long.

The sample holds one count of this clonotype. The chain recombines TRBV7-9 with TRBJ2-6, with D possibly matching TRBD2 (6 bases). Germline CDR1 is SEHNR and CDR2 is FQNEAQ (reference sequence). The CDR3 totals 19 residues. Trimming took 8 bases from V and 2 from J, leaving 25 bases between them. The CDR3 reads CASGFTPGRGKTGANVLTF. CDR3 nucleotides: TGTGCCAGCGGGTTCACTCCGGGACGGGGGAAAACTGGGGCCAACGTCCTGACTTTC.

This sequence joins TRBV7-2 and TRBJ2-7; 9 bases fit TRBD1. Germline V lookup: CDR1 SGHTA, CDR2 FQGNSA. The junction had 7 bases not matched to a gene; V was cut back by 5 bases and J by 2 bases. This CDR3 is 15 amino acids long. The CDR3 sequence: CASSTKGQGPYEQYF. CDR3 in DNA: TGTGCCAGCAGCACAAAGGGACAGGGCCCCTACGAGCAGTACTTC.

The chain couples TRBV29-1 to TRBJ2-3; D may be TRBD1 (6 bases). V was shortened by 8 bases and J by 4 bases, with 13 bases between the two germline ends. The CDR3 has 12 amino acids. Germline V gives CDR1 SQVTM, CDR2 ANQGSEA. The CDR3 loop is CSFTGFSDTQYF. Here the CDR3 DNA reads TGCAGCTTTACAGGGTTCTCAGATACGCAGTATTTT.

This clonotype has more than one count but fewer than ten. CDR3: CSALPGTSGSEAYNEQFF. The CDR3 DNA follows: TGCAGTGCTCTCCCGGGGACTAGCGGGAGTGAAGCCTACAATGAGCAGTTCTTC. The V and J genes are TRBV20-1 and TRBJ2-1; 14 bases align to TRBD2. V lost 5 bases, J lost 2 bases, and 11 bases stayed unmatched. Germline V lookup: CDR1 DFQATT, CDR2 SNEGSKA (reference sequence). CDR3 size: 18 residues.

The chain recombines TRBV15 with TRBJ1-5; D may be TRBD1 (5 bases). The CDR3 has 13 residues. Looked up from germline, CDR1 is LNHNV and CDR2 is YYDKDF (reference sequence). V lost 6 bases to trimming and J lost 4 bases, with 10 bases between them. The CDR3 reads CATRGDGNQPQHF. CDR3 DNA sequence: TGTGCCACCAGGGGGGACGGTAATCAGCCCCAGCATTTT. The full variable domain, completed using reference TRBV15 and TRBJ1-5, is DAMVIQNPRYQVTQFGKPVTLSCSQTLNHNVMYWYQQKSSQAPKLLFHYYDKDFNNEADTPDNFQSRRPNTSFCFLDIRSPGLGDTAMYLCATRGDGNQPQHFGDGTRLSIL.

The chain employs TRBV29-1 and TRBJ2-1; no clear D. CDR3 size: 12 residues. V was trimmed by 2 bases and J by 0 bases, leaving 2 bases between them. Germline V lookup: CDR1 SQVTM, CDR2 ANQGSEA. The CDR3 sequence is CSVENSYNEQFF. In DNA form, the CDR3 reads TGCAGCGTTGAAAACTCCTACAATGAGCAGTTCTTC.

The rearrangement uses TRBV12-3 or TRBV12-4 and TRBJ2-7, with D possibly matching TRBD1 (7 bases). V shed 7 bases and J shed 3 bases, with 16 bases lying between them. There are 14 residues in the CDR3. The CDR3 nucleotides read TGTGCCAGCACCATCGCAGGGGGGAACTACGAGCAGTACTTC. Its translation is CASTIAGGNYEQYF.

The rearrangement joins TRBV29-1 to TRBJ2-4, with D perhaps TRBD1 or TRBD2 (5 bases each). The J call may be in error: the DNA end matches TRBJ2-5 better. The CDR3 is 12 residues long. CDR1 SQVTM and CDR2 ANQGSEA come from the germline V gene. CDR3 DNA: TGCAGCGTTGAACCCCGGGGCAAGACCCAGTACTTC. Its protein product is CSVEPRGKTQYF.

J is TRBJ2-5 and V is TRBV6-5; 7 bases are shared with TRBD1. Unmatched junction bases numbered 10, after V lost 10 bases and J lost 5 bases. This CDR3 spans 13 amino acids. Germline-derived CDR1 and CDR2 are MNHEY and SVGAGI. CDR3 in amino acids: CATKTTGIETQYF. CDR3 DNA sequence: TGTGCCACCAAAACGACAGGGATCGAGACCCAGTACTTC.

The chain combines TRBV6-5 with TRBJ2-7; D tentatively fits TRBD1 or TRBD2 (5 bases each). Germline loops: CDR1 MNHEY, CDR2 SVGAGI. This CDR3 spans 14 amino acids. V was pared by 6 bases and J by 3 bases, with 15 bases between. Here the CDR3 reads CASRTSGAYYEQYF. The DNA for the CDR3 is TGTGCCAGCAGAACCTCCGGGGCCTACTACGAGCAGTACTTC.

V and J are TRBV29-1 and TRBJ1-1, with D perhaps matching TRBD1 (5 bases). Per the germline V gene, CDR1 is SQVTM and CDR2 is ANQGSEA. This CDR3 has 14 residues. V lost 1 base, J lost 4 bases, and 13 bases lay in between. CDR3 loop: CSVEGGGLPTEAFF. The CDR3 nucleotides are TGCAGCGTTGAAGGGGGCGGACTCCCCACTGAAGCTTTCTTT.

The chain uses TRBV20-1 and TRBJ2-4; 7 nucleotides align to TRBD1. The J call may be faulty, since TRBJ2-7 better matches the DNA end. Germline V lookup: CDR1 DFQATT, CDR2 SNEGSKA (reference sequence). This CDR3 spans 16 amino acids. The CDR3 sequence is CSARDLRGPKENEQYF. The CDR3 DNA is TGCAGTGCTAGAGATTTGAGGGGGCCCAAAGAGAACGAGCAGTACTTC.

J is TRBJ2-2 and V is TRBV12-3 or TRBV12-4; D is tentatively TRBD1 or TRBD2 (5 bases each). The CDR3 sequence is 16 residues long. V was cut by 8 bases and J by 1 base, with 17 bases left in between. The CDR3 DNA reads TGTGCCAGCGGGACGTTGGGGGTTATGAACACCGGGGAGCTGTTTTTT. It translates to CASGTLGVMNTGELFF.

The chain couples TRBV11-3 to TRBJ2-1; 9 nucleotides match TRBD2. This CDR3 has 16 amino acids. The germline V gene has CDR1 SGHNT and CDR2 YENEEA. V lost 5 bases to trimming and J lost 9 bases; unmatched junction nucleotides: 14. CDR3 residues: CASSRGIAGAPGEQFF. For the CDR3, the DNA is TGTGCCAGCAGCCGTGGAATAGCGGGAGCCCCCGGTGAGCAGTTCTTC.

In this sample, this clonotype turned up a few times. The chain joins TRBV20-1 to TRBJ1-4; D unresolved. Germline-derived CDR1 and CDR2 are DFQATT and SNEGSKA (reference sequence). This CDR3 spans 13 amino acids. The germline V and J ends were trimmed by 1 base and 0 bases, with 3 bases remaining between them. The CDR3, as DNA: TGCAGTGCTAGAGGGGCAACTAATGAAAAACTGTTTTTT. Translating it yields CSARGATNEKLFF.

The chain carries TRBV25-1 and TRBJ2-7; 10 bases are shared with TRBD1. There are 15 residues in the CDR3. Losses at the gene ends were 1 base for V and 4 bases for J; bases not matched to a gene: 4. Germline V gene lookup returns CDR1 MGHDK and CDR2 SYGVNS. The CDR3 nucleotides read TGTGCCAGCAGTGAATCCCAGGACAGGGGGTACGAGCAGTACTTC. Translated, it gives CASSESQDRGYEQYF.